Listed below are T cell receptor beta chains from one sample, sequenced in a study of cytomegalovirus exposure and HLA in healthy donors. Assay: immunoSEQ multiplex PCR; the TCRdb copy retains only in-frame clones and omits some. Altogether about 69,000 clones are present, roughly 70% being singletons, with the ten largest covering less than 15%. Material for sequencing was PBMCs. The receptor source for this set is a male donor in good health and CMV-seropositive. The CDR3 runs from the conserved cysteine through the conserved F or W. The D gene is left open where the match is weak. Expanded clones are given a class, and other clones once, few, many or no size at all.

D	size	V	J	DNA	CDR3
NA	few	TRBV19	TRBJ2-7	TGTGCCAGTAATCAGGGAAGGGACGAGCAGTACTTC	CASNQGRDEQYF
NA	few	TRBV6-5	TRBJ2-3	TGTGCCAGCAGTTACGAGGCAGATACGCAGTATTTT	CASSYEADTQYF
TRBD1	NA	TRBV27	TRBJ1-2	TGTGCCAGCAGTTTCAGAGCCCCGGGACAGGATCTATTCTATGGCTACACCTTC	CASSFRAPGQDLFYGYTF
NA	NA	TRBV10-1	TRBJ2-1	TGCGCCAGCAGTGAGTCGATACAGGGGGAGGGGAATGAGCAGTTCTTC	CASSESIQGEGNEQFF
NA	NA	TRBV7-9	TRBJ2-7	TGTGCCAGCAGCTTATGGGGAGGTAGTAGCATCAGGGAAGAGCAGTACTTC	CASSLWGGSSIREEQYF
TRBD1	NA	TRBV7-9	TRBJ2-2	TGTTCCACGGGACAGAGCACCGGGGAGCTGTTTTTT	CSTGQSTGELFF
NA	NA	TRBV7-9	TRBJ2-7	TGTGCCAGCAGCTCTACCGGGACACCAAACTTC	CASSSTGTPNF
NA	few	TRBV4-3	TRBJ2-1	TGCGCCAGCAGCCAAGCGGGGACACGTACTTACAATGAGCAGTTCTTC	CASSQAGTRTYNEQFF
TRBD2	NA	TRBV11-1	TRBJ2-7	TGTGCCAGCAGCTTTGGGCTAGCGGGTTCCTACGAGCAGTACTTC	CASSFGLAGSYEQYF
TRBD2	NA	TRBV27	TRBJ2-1	TGTGCCAGCAGTTTCGGGACTAGCGTATACAATGAGCAGTTCTTC	CASSFGTSVYNEQFF
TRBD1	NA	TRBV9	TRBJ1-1	TGTGCCAGCAGCGTGTCAGGGGGCGCGGGAAGCAGCACTGAAGCTTTCTTT	CASSVSGGAGSSTEAFF
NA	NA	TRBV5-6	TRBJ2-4	TGTGCCAGCAGCTCCACTAGAAACATTCAGTACTTC	CASSSTRNIQYF